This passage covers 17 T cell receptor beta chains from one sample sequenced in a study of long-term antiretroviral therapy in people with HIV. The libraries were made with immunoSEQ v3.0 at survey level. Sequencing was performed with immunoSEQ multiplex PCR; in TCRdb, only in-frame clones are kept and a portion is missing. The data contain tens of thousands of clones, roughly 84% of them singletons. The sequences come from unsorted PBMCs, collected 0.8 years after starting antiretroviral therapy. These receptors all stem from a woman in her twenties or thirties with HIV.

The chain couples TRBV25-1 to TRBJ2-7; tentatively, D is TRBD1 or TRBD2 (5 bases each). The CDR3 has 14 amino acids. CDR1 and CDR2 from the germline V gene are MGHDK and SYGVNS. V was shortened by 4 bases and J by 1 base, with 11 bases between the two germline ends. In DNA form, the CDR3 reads TGTGCCAGCAGTGGGGACCAGCCTTCCTACGAGCAGTACTTC. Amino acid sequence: CASSGDQPSYEQYF.

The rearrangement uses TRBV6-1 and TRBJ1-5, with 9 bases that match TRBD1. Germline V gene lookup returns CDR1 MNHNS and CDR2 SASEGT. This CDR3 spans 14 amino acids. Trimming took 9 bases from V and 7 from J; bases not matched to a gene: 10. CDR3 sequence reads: CASWRGTGQQPQHF. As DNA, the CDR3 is TGTGCCAGTTGGAGAGGGACAGGGCAACAGCCCCAGCATTTT.

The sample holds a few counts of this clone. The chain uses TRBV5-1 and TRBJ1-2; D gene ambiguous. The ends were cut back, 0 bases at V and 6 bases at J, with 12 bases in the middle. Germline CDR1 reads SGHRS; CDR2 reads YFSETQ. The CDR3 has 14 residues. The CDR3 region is CASSLGGFQDGYTF. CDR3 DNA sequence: TGCGCCAGCAGCTTGGGAGGGTTTCAAGATGGCTACACCTTC.

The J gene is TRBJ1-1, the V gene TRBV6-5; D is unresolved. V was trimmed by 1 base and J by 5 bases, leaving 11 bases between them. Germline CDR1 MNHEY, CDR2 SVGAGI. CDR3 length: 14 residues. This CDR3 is CASSYFGAGTEAFF. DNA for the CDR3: TGTGCCAGCAGTTACTTCGGCGCGGGAACTGAAGCTTTCTTT.

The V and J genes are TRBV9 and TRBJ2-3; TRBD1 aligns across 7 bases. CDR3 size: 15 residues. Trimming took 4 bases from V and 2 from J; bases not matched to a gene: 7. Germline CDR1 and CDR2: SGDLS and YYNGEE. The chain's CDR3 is CASSHEGQITDTQYF. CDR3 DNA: TGTGCCAGCAGCCATGAGGGACAGATCACAGATACGCAGTATTTT.

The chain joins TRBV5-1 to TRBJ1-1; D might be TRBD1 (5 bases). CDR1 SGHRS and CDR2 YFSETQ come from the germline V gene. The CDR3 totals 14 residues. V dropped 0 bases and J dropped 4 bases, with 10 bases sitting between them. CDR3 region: CASSLDRIGTEAFF. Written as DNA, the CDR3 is TGCGCCAGCAGCTTGGACAGGATCGGCACTGAAGCTTTCTTT.

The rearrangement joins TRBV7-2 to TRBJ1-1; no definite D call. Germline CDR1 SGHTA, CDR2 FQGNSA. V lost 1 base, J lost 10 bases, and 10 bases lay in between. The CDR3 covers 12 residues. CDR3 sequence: CASSLEQHTAFF. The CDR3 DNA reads TGTGCCAGCAGCTTAGAACAACACACAGCTTTCTTT.

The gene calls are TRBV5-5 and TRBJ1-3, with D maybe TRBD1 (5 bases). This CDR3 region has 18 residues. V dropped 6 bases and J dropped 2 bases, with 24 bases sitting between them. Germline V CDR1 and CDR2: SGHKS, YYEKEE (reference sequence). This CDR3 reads CASNPSGESLGAGNTIYF. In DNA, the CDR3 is TGTGCCAGCAACCCGTCCGGGGAATCATTGGGGGCTGGAAACACCATATATTTT.

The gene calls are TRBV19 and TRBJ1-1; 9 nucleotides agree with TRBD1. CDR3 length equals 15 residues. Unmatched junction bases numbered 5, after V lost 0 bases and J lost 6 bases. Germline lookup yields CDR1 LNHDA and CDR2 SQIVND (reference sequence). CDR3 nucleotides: TGTGCCAGTAGTATAGAGGGACAGGGTACGGCTGAAGCTTTCTTT. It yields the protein CASSIEGQGTAEAFF.

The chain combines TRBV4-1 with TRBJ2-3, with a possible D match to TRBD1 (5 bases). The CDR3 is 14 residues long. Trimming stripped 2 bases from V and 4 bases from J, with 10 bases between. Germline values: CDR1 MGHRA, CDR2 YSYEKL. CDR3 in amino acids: CASSQTRDPDTQYF. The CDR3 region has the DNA TGCGCCAGCAGCCAAACCAGGGATCCAGATACGCAGTATTTT.

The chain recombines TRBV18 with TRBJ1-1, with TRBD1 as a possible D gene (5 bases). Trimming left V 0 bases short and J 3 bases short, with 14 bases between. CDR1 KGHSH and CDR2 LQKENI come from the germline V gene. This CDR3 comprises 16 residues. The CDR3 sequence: CASSPPSARGDTEAFF. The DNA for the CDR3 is TGTGCCAGCTCACCACCTTCGGCCCGAGGGGACACTGAAGCTTTCTTT. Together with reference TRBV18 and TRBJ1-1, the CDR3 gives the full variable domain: NAGVMQNPRHLVRRRGQEARLRCSPMKGHSHVYWYRQLPEEGLKFMVYLQKENIIDESGMPKERFSAEFPKEGPSILRIQQVVRGDSAAYFCASSPPSARGDTEAFFGQGTRLTVV.

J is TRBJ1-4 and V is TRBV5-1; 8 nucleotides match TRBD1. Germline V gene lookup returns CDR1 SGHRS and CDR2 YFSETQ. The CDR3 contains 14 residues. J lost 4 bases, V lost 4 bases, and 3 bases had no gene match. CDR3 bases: TGCGCCAGCAGCACAGGACAGGGTAATGAAAAACTGTTTTTT. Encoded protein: CASSTGQGNEKLFF.

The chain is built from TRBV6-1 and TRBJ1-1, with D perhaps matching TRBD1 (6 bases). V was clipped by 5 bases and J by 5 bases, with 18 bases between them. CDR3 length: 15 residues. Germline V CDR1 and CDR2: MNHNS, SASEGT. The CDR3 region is CASSSHGTIETEAFF. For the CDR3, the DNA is TGTGCCAGCAGTTCTCACGGGACAATTGAAACTGAAGCTTTCTTT.

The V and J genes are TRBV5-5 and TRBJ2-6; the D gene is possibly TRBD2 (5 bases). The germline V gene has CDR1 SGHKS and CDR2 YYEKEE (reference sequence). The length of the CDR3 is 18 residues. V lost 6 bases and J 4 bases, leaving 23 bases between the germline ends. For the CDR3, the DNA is TGTGCCAGCACCATTGGAGGACCGAACTTCGGGGGGGCCAACGTCCTGACTTTC. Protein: CASTIGGPNFGGANVLTF.

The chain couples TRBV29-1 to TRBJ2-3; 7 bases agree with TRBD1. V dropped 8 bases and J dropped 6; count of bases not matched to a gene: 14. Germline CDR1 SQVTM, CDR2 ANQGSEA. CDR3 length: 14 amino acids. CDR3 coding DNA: TGCAGCCTCCTAGGTGGGCTAGGGGGCGATACGCAGTATTTT. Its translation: CSLLGGLGGDTQYF.

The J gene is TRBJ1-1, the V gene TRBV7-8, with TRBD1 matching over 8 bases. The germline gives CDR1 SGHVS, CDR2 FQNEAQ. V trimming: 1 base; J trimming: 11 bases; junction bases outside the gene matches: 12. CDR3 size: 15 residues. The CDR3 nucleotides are TGTGCCAGCAGCTTAGATGTTGGACAGGGAAATCGGGCTTTCTTT. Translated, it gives CASSLDVGQGNRAFF.

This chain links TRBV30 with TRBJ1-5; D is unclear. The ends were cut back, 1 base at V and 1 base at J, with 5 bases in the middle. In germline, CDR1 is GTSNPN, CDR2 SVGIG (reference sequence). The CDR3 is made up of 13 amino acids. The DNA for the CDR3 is TGTGCCTGGAGTGAACAGAGCAATCAGCCCCAGCATTTT. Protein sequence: CAWSEQSNQPQHF.